The 24 T cell receptor beta chains reported below all come from one sample, sequenced in a study of Ad26.COV2.S vaccination and SARS-CoV-2 variants (dated by TCRdb to the early 2020s). Explained via the paper, the treatment or condition label denotes: 19 received Ad26.COV2.S at low or high dose, single or two shots; five or six received placebo; per-sample allocation not given. For vaccine and placebo recipients, the sequenced repertoires came from samples collected on day 63 after the first injection. Library method: the immunoSEQ multiplex PCR assay. Imported from immuneACCESS, the table was reduced by TCRdb to in-frame sequences with V and J called. These copies leave out some clones; in studies compared against another copy, an unresolved V gene accounts for under half, and the cause of the remainder is not known. Counted in this sample were about 440,000 clones; 90% of them appeared once. Less than 5.5% of the sample is in the top ten clones.

The input for sequencing was peripheral blood, taken in a trial of Ad26.COV2.S vaccine versus placebo. These TCRs come from a person between 18 and 60 years old who received the Ad26.COV2.S COVID-19 vaccine or a placebo.

This clone was seen once. The chain uses TRBV24-1 and TRBJ2-3; possible D gene TRBD2, 6 bases. The CDR3 has 15 residues. The ends were cut back, 7 bases at V and 5 bases at J, with 18 bases in the middle. CDR1 and CDR2 (germline): KGHDR, SFDVKD. As DNA, the CDR3 is TGTGCCACCAGCGCGGCGTCTCGGCGGGGAGATACGCAGTATTTT. It is translated as CATSAASRRGDTQYF.

The chain couples TRBV9 to TRBJ2-3; 10 bases fit TRBD1. J lost 4 bases, V lost 2 bases, and 7 bases had no gene match. From germline, CDR1 is SGDLS and CDR2 YYNGEE. The CDR3 is made up of 16 amino acids. CDR3 sequence (DNA): TGTGCCAGCAGCGTCGTGGGACAGGGGATTTCAGATACGCAGTATTTT. Its protein product is CASSVVGQGISDTQYF.

V usage is TRBV7-2 and J usage is TRBJ2-1; D is uncertain. CDR3 size: 14 residues. V shed 1 base and J shed 7 bases, with 11 bases lying between them. Germline CDR1 and CDR2: SGHTA and FQGNSA. For the CDR3, the DNA is TGTGCCAGCAGCTTAGGGCCTGGGGTTAATGAGCAGTTCTTC. Encoded protein: CASSLGPGVNEQFF.

This chain uses TRBV9 with TRBJ2-4; TRBD1 agrees at 8 bases. This CDR3 region has 15 residues. V lost 4 bases and J lost 6; bases outside the gene matches: 9. The germline gives CDR1 SGDLS, CDR2 YYNGEE. The CDR3 DNA is TGTGCCAGCAGCAAAACTCAGGGGGCGGGAAACATTCAGTACTTC. Protein sequence: CASSKTQGAGNIQYF.

This chain joins TRBV5-1 and TRBJ2-7; TRBD2 agrees at 11 bases. V lost 4 bases, J lost 4 bases, and 4 bases stayed unmatched. Germline loops: CDR1 SGHRS, CDR2 YFSETQ. The CDR3 extends over 14 amino acids. In DNA, the CDR3 is TGCGCCAGCAGCGCCGTAGCGGGAGGGTACGAGCAGTACTTC. Amino acids: CASSAVAGGYEQYF.

The rearrangement uses TRBV18 and TRBJ1-1; 9 nucleotides line up with TRBD1. Trimming at V came to 3 bases and at J to 5 bases, leaving 7 bases not matched to a gene. CDR3 size: 15 residues. Germline loops: CDR1 KGHSH, CDR2 LQKENI. The CDR3 region is CASSPTQGAGTEAFF. In DNA form, the CDR3 reads TGTGCCAGCTCACCTACACAGGGGGCGGGAACTGAAGCTTTCTTT.

The J gene is TRBJ2-7, the V gene TRBV19; 8 positions agree with TRBD2. This CDR3 has 12 amino acids. V shed 6 bases and J 6 bases; nucleotides not matched to a gene: 4. The germline CDR1 and CDR2 sequences are LNHDA and SQIVND (reference sequence). CDR3 protein: CASSRGGAEQYF. The CDR3 DNA is TGTGCCAGTAGCCGGGGGGGGGCCGAGCAGTACTTC.

V gene TRBV19 combines with J gene TRBJ2-2, with 7 bases identical to TRBD2. Germline CDR1 LNHDA, CDR2 SQIVND (reference sequence). Germline trimming cut 1 base from V and 4 bases from J; bases unmatched to any gene: 6. The length of the CDR3 is 16 residues. In DNA, the CDR3 is TGTGCCAGTAGTATAGCAGGCGGGAGAAGCACCGGGGAGCTGTTTTTT. Its protein is CASSIAGGRSTGELFF. Supplemented by reference TRBV19 and TRBJ2-2, the full variable domain reads DGGITQSPKYLFRKEGQNVTLSCEQNLNHDAMYWYRQDPGQGLRLIYYSQIVNDFQKGDIAEGYSVSREKKESFPLTVTSAQKNPTAFYLCASSIAGGRSTGELFFGEGSRLTVL.

The gene calls are TRBV6-1 and TRBJ1-2, with 12 bases fitting TRBD1. Germline trimming cut 4 bases from V and 3 bases from J; bases unmatched to any gene: 6. Germline V gives CDR1 MNHNS, CDR2 SASEGT. This CDR3 has 16 amino acids. The CDR3 DNA reads as TGTGCCAGCAGTGCGGGACAGGGGGCGAAGTACTATGGCTACACCTTC. Translation: CASSAGQGAKYYGYTF.

This rearrangement joins TRBV7-9 to TRBJ1-1; a possible D gene is TRBD1 (5 bases). The CDR3 spans 16 residues. Germline V gives CDR1 SEHNR, CDR2 FQNEAQ (reference sequence). Trimming shortened V by 5 bases and J by 1 base, and 17 bases separated the two germline ends. The CDR3: CASSPAGRGQNTEAFF. DNA of the CDR3: TGTGCCAGCAGCCCCGCCGGGAGGGGTCAGAACACTGAAGCTTTCTTT.

The CDR3 coding sequence is TGTGCCAGTAGTATCAACAGGGGGCCCCGGTTTGGGGAGACCCAGTACTTC. Translated: CASSINRGPRFGETQYF. The V gene is TRBV19, the J gene TRBJ2-5; 9 bases fit TRBD1. The length of the CDR3 is 17 residues. Germline CDR1 LNHDA, CDR2 SQIVND (reference sequence). Unmatched junction bases numbered 13, after V lost 3 bases and J lost 5 bases.

Notes on this clone: Other DNA sequences in this sample translate to the same CDR3. This rearrangement joins TRBV6-2 or TRBV6-3 to TRBJ2-1; no clear D gene. The germline CDR1 and CDR2 sequences are MNHEY and SVGEGT. The CDR3 is made up of 11 amino acids. The V and J ends lost 6 bases and 8 bases respectively, with 8 bases between them. The CDR3 DNA sequence: TGTGCCAGCAGCCAGGCCCATGAGCAGTTCTTC. Protein: CASSQAHEQFF.

The CDR3 reads CASSQTGPQETQYF. The CDR3 coding sequence is TGTGCCAGCAGCCAGACAGGGCCCCAAGAGACCCAGTACTTC. The chain uses TRBV4-2 and TRBJ2-5, with TRBD1 matching over 7 bases. Trimming at V came to 3 bases and at J to 1 base, leaving 2 bases not matched to a gene. Germline CDR1 reads LGHNA; CDR2 reads YNFKEQ. This CDR3 has 14 amino acids.

The chain has TRBV6-5 and TRBJ1-2; D remains unclear. CDR3 size: 15 residues. The V and J ends lost 0 bases and 0 bases respectively, with 8 bases between them. Germline loops: CDR1 MNHEY, CDR2 SVGAGI. The CDR3 region has the DNA TGTGCCAGCAGTTACTCGGGCACCGCTAACTATGGCTACACCTTC. It translates to CASSYSGTANYGYTF.

The CDR3 sequence: CASSLGHDEQYF. In DNA, the CDR3 is TGTGCCAGCAGCTTGGGACACGACGAGCAGTACTTC. The rearrangement joins TRBV7-8 to TRBJ2-7; TRBD1 is a possible D gene (6 bases). V lost 3 bases and J lost 5, with 8 bases in between. Germline values: CDR1 SGHVS, CDR2 FQNEAQ. This CDR3 has 12 amino acids.

The rearrangement uses TRBV19 and TRBJ1-6; 7 bases line up with TRBD1. Trimming took 9 bases from V and 7 from J; bases not matched to a gene: 6. The germline gives CDR1 LNHDA, CDR2 SQIVND (reference sequence). This CDR3 is built from 13 residues. This CDR3 is CASQTGQNSPLHF. The CDR3 nucleotides read TGTGCCAGCCAGACAGGGCAAAATTCACCCCTCCACTTT.

This clone appeared once. This sequence joins TRBV19 and TRBJ2-4; 9 positions match TRBD1. Trimming took 6 bases from V and 0 from J; bases not matched to a gene: 6. The CDR3 has 16 residues. Per the germline V gene, CDR1 is LNHDA and CDR2 is SQIVND (reference sequence). CDR3 nucleotides: TGTGCCAGTAGCGACAGGGGGGGAGTAGCCAAAAACATTCAGTACTTC. Amino acids: CASSDRGGVAKNIQYF.

The chain employs TRBV6-4 and TRBJ1-1, with TRBD1 matching 8 bases. V lost 7 bases and J lost 2; bases outside the gene matches: 6. CDR3 size: 14 residues. Germline values: CDR1 MRHNA, CDR2 SNTAGT. DNA of the CDR3: TGTGCCAGCAAGATGACAGGGGATAACACTGAAGCTTTCTTT. It yields the protein CASKMTGDNTEAFF.

The chain links TRBV28 to TRBJ2-5; D call uncertain. The CDR3 covers 12 residues. Per the germline V gene, CDR1 is MDHEN and CDR2 is SYDVKM. Trimming shortened V by 8 bases and J by 2 bases, and 9 bases separated the two germline ends. The CDR3 here is CASSQFQETQYF. The CDR3 DNA follows: TGTGCCAGCTCCCAGTTTCAAGAGACCCAGTACTTC.

J is TRBJ2-7 and V is TRBV4-2, with TRBD2 matching 11 bases. Germline V gives CDR1 LGHNA, CDR2 YNFKEQ. This CDR3 spans 15 amino acids. The J segment lost 3 bases and the V segment lost 5 bases, leaving 6 bases of the junction unmatched. The CDR3 region is CASSSRLAGNYEQYF. The CDR3 DNA sequence: TGTGCCAGCAGCAGCCGACTAGCGGGAAACTACGAGCAGTACTTC.

The V call is TRBV14, the J call TRBJ2-5; D is possibly TRBD1 or TRBD2 (6 bases each). The CDR3 has 17 amino acids. Germline loops: CDR1 SGHDN, CDR2 FVKESK. V was pared by 2 bases and J by 3 bases, with 19 bases between. The CDR3 nucleotides are TGTGCCAGCAGCCAATTACCAGGGAAGGGGGGCGAAGAGACCCAGTACTTC. The encoded protein is CASSQLPGKGGEETQYF. Full variable domain (missing parts from reference TRBV14 and TRBJ2-5): EAGVTQFPSHSVIEKGQTVTLRCDPISGHDNLYWYRRVMGKEIKFLLHFVKESKQDESGMPNNRFLAERTGGTYSTLKVQPAELEDSGVYFCASSQLPGKGGEETQYFGPGTRLLVL.

The chain joins TRBV18 to TRBJ2-3, with a weak D call TRBD2 (5 bases). Trimming took off 1 base at V and 3 bases at J, with 11 bases between the two ends. The CDR3 has 15 amino acids. The V gene's germline CDR1 is KGHSH and CDR2 LQKENI. CDR3 in amino acids: CASSPQAGRTDTQYF. The CDR3 DNA follows: TGTGCCAGCTCACCACAGGCGGGCCGGACAGATACGCAGTATTTT.

This chain uses TRBV27 with TRBJ2-5; 7 bases map to TRBD2. The CDR3 sequence is 15 residues long. Germline V gene lookup returns CDR1 MNHEY and CDR2 SMNVEV (reference sequence). J was trimmed by 5 bases and V by 5 bases; bases with no gene match: 11. Here the CDR3 reads CASSGTGGMGETQYF. In nucleotides, the CDR3 is TGTGCCAGCAGTGGCACGGGGGGTATGGGGGAGACCCAGTACTTC.

The V gene is TRBV27, the J gene TRBJ1-5; D is unresolved. The CDR3 has 13 amino acids. Trimming left V 5 bases short and J 6 bases short, with 11 bases between. CDR1 and CDR2 (germline): MNHEY, SMNVEV (reference sequence). The CDR3 nucleotides are TGTGCCAGCAGTCTGGACGTGGCTCAGCCCCAGCATTTT. Translated: CASSLDVAQPQHF.